Below are 18 T cell receptor beta chains sequenced from a single sample in a study of graft-versus-host responses after intestinal transplantation. Sequencing used immunoSEQ multiplex PCR; TCRdb keeps in-frame clones, though not all of them. The top ten hold about 1.3% of the sample, which has under 85,000 clones, 90% seen once. No antigen is known for these receptors. This specimen was unstimulated CD8+ T cells sorted from spleen or lymph node cells, taken before intestinal transplant. The receptors stem from a human donor who received an intestinal transplant.

This clone was detected only once. The rearrangement uses TRBV6-1 and TRBJ2-7; TRBD2 is a possible D gene (6 bases). CDR1 is MNHNS, CDR2 SASEGT, per germline. Deletions cut 4 bases from V and 4 bases from J, with 17 bases between. The CDR3 has 15 residues. Here the CDR3 reads CASSGMLGGGYEQYF. The DNA of the CDR3 is TGTGCCAGCAGTGGCATGTTGGGCGGAGGGTACGAGCAGTACTTC.

The chain combines TRBV27 with TRBJ1-2; D not resolved. Trimming took off 4 bases at V and 4 bases at J, with 16 bases between the two ends. Germline CDR1 MNHEY, CDR2 SMNVEV (reference sequence). The CDR3 is 15 amino acids. The CDR3 region is CASSSSPAGSYGYTF. CDR3 DNA: TGTGCCAGCAGTTCCTCTCCAGCCGGGAGCTATGGCTACACCTTC.

A single count supports this clone. This chain joins TRBV6-4 and TRBJ1-2; the D gene is possibly TRBD1 (5 bases). Trimming removed 6 bases at V and 8 bases at J, with 13 bases between. Germline values: CDR1 MRHNA, CDR2 SNTAGT. The CDR3 spans 12 residues. CDR3 DNA: TGTGCCAGCAGCAATCAGGGCGAAGGCTACACCTTC. Translating gives CASSNQGEGYTF.

This chain connects TRBV27 to TRBJ2-3; 7 bases map to TRBD2. Trimming removed 5 bases from V and 1 base from J; junction bases left unmatched: 12. Germline V gene lookup returns CDR1 MNHEY and CDR2 SMNVEV (reference sequence). The CDR3 has 17 residues. The DNA for the CDR3 is TGTGCCAGCAGTCCCGCCCTTGCGGGGGAAGGCACAGATACGCAGTATTTT. It encodes CASSPALAGEGTDTQYF.

This chain connects TRBV13 to TRBJ2-7, with 8 positions matching TRBD2. CDR1 is PRHDT and CDR2 is FYEKMQ in the germline V gene (reference sequence). The CDR3 totals 14 residues. The V and J ends lost 3 bases and 2 bases, in that order; junction bases with no gene match: 3. CDR3 loop: CASSLGLVTYEQYF. The DNA for the CDR3 is TGTGCCAGCAGCTTGGGACTAGTGACCTACGAGCAGTACTTC.

The DNA of the CDR3 is TGTGCCAGCAGTTTACACCCGGGACAACATAATTCACCCCTCCACTTT. Its protein is CASSLHPGQHNSPLHF. The chain has TRBV7-9 and TRBJ1-6; D might be TRBD1 (6 bases). Between the trimmed V and J ends, which lost 6 bases and 5 bases, there was a span of 17 bases. Germline V lookup: CDR1 SEHNR, CDR2 FQNEAQ (reference sequence). The CDR3 covers 16 residues. The variable domain in full, with the rest retrieved from reference TRBV7-9 and TRBJ1-6, is DTGVSQNPRHKITKRGQNVTFRCDPISEHNRLYWYRQTLGQGPEFLTYFQNEAQLEKSRLLSDRFSAERPKGSFSTLEIQRTEQGDSAMYLCASSLHPGQHNSPLHFGNGTRLTVT.

The gene calls are TRBV23-1 and TRBJ1-5; 11 nucleotides agree with TRBD1. TRBV23-1 is given ORF status, its function remaining uncertain. The CDR3 is made up of 19 amino acids. J was trimmed by 0 bases and V by 2 bases; bases with no gene match: 9. The CDR3 sequence: CASSQAGQGAWDSNQPQHF. The CDR3 nucleotides are TGCGCCAGCAGTCAAGCCGGACAGGGGGCATGGGATAGCAATCAGCCCCAGCATTTT.

This sequence joins TRBV4-2 and TRBJ2-1; a weak D match, TRBD2 (7 bases). Trimming took off 0 bases at V and 3 bases at J, with 12 bases between the two ends. Germline CDR1 is LGHNA and CDR2 is YNFKEQ. The CDR3 is 16 residues long. The CDR3 DNA reads TGTGCCAGCAGCCAAGAGTCGGGGGGCTACTACAATGAGCAGTTCTTC. It encodes CASSQESGGYYNEQFF.

This sequence joins TRBV29-1 and TRBJ2-7; 8 bases agree with TRBD1. This CDR3 region has 14 residues. J was trimmed by 2 bases and V by 1 base; bases with no gene match: 4. Germline assignment: CDR1 SQVTM and CDR2 ANQGSEA. CDR3 nucleotide sequence: TGCAGCGTTGAAGGGACAGGGAGCACCTACGAGCAGTACTTC. It encodes CSVEGTGSTYEQYF.

The CDR3 reads CASSVGDFPTDTQYF. The CDR3 DNA is TGTGCCAGCAGCGTAGGTGACTTCCCCACAGATACGCAGTATTTT. The chain employs TRBV9 and TRBJ2-3; no clear D gene. The V end lost 0 bases, the J end lost 2 bases, and 10 bases lay between the germline ends. Germline lookup yields CDR1 SGDLS and CDR2 YYNGEE. The CDR3 runs to 15 residues.

V is TRBV7-2 and J is TRBJ2-3, with D possibly being TRBD2 (6 bases). Germline V lookup: CDR1 SGHTA, CDR2 FQGNSA. V was trimmed by 2 bases and J by 10 bases, leaving 10 bases between them. This CDR3 has 12 amino acids. CDR3 sequence (DNA): TGTGCCAGCAGCTTACGCGGGGCTTCGCAGTATTTT. Amino acid sequence: CASSLRGASQYF.

This chain uses TRBV5-4 with TRBJ2-7; 7 positions agree with TRBD2. Germline values: CDR1 SGHNT, CDR2 YYREEE (reference sequence). Germline trimming cut 3 bases from V and 1 base from J; bases unmatched to any gene: 10. The CDR3 has 16 amino acids. The CDR3 coding sequence is TGTGCCAGCAGCTCGGGGCGGGGACTAAGGTCCTACGAGCAGTACTTC. Amino acids: CASSSGRGLRSYEQYF.

V usage is TRBV27 and J usage is TRBJ2-3; D is unclear. The V and J ends lost 4 bases and 4 bases respectively, with 6 bases between them. The CDR3 runs 12 residues. Germline-derived CDR1 and CDR2 are MNHEY and SMNVEV (reference sequence). The CDR3 DNA reads TGTGCCAGCAGTTACAGACCAGATACGCAGTATTTT. Protein sequence: CASSYRPDTQYF.

The chain combines TRBV5-1 with TRBJ2-3, with 8 bases that match TRBD1. This CDR3 region has 17 residues. The trim removed 4 bases at V and 3 bases at J, leaving 13 bases unmatched. Germline CDR1 and CDR2: SGHRS and YFSETQ. The CDR3 spells CASSPERQGFLTDTQYF. The CDR3 nucleotides read TGCGCCAGCAGCCCCGAAAGACAGGGGTTTTTGACAGATACGCAGTATTTT. Filled out from reference TRBV5-1 and TRBJ2-3, the complete variable domain reads KAGVTQTPRYLIKTRGQQVTLSCSPISGHRSVSWYQQTPGQGLQFLFEYFSETQRNKGNFPGRFSGRQFSNSRSEMNVSTLELGDSALYLCASSPERQGFLTDTQYFGPGTRLTVL.

The J gene is TRBJ2-3, the V gene TRBV10-3; D is possibly TRBD2 (6 bases). The CDR3 runs 18 residues. CDR1 ENHRY and CDR2 SYGVKD come from the germline V gene. The germline V and J ends were trimmed by 2 bases and 2 bases, with 20 bases remaining between them. CDR3 coding DNA: TGTGCCATCAGTGAGAGTCCGTATAGCGGAGACCTCACAGATACGCAGTATTTT. Translating it yields CAISESPYSGDLTDTQYF.

V gene TRBV14 combines with J gene TRBJ2-1, with TRBD1 as a possible D gene (6 bases). The V gene lost 5 bases and the J gene lost 3 bases, with 11 bases spanning the gap. CDR3 size: 14 residues. Germline CDR1 reads SGHDN; CDR2 reads FVKESK. CDR3 sequence (DNA): TGTGCCAGCAGCGTGGACAGCTACTACAATGAGCAGTTCTTC. As protein: CASSVDSYYNEQFF.

Written as DNA, the CDR3 is TGTGCCAGCAGTCGGGGAGCCGAGCAGTACTTC. Its protein product is CASSRGAEQYF. V gene TRBV6-1 combines with J gene TRBJ2-7, with D possibly matching TRBD2 (5 bases). Trimming shortened V by 5 bases and J by 6 bases, and 8 bases separated the two germline ends. Germline CDR1 and CDR2: MNHNS and SASEGT. There are 11 residues in the CDR3.

V and J are TRBV9 and TRBJ2-7, with D maybe TRBD2 (6 bases). The germline V gene encodes CDR1 SGDLS and CDR2 YYNGEE. The CDR3 contains 12 residues. V was cut by 2 bases and J by 7 bases, with 10 bases left in between. CDR3 region: CASSVGSEEQYF. CDR3 DNA: TGTGCCAGCAGCGTCGGGAGCGAGGAGCAGTACTTC.